The T cell receptor beta chain described here comes from a study of T cell repertoires in cytomegalovirus infection. TCRdb used MiXCR to reprocess the reads, holding one entry per CDR3 protein. The sample lists around 310,000 distinct CDR3 sequences, 17% occurring once. This clonotype appeared a few times. The CDR3 spans 14 residues. V shed 8 bases, J shed 6 bases, and the junction held 1 base outside the gene matches. Germline values: CDR1 SGHTA, CDR2 FQGTGA. The source of this sequence is a human donor in good health (CMV status not recorded). Some clones in this sample may be carry-over from other donors' samples. This chain links TRBV7-3 with TRBJ2-1, with 16 nucleotides matching TRBD2. The sequenced material came from PBMCs. CDR3: CASGTSGGANEQFF. In DNA form, the CDR3 reads TGTGCCAGCGGGACTAGCGGGGGGGCCAATGAGCAGTTCTTC.